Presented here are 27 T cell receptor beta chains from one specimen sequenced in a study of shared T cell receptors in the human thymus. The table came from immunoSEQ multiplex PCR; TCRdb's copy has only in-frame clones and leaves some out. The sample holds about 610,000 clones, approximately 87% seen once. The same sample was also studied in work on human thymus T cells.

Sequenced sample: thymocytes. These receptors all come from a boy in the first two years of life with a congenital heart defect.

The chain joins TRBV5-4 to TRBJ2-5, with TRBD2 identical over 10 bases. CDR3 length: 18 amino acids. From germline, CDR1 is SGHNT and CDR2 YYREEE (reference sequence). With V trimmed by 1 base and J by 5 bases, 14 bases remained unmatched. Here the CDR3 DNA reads TGTGCCAGCAGCTTGATTCTAGCGGGGGCCGCCCTGAAGGAGACCCAGTACTTC. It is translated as CASSLILAGAALKETQYF.

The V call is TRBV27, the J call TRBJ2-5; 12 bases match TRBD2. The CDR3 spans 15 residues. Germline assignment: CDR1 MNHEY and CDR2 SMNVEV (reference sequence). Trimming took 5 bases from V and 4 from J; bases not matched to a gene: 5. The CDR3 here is CASSRLAGVGETQYF. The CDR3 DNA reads TGTGCCAGCAGTAGACTAGCGGGAGTGGGAGAGACCCAGTACTTC.

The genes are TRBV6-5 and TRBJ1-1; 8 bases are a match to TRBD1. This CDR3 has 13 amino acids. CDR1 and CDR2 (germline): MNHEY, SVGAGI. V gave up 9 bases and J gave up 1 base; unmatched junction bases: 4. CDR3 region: CASRTGPNTEAFF. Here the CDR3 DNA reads TGTGCCAGTCGGACAGGGCCGAACACTGAAGCTTTCTTT.

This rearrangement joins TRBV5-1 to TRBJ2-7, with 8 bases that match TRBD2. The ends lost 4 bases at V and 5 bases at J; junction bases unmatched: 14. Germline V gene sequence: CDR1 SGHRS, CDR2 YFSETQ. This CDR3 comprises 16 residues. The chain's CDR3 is CASSRATSGGPDEQYF. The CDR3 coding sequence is TGCGCCAGCAGCCGAGCTACGTCGGGAGGGCCCGACGAGCAGTACTTC.

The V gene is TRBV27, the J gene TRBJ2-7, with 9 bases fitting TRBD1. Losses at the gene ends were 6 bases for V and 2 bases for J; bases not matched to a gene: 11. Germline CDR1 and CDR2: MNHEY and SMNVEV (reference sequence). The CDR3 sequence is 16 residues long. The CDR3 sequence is CASRFAPGQGPYEQYF. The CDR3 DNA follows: TGTGCCAGCAGGTTCGCCCCGGGACAGGGTCCCTACGAGCAGTACTTC.

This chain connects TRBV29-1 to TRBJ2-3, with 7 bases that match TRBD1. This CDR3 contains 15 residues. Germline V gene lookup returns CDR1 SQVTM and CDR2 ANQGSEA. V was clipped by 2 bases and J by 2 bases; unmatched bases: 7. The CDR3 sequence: CSVERWGTDTDTQYF. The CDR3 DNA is TGCAGCGTTGAACGTTGGGGGACAGACACAGATACGCAGTATTTT.

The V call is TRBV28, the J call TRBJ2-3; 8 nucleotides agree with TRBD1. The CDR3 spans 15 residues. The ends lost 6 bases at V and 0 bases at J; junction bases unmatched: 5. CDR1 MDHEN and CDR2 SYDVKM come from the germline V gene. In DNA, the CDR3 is TGTGCCAGCAGCACGGGGACAGGAAGCACAGATACGCAGTATTTT. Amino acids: CASSTGTGSTDTQYF.

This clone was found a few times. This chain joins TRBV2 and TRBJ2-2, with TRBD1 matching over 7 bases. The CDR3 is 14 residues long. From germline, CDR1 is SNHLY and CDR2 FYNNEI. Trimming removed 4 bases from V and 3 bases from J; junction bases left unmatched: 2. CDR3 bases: TGTGCCAGCAGTGCGGGACAGTACACCGGGGAGCTGTTTTTT. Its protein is CASSAGQYTGELFF.

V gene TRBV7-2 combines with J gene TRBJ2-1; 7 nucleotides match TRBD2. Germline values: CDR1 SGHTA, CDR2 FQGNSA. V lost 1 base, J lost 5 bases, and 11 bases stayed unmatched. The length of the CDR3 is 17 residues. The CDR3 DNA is TGTGCCAGCAGCTTAGGTAGTAGGACTAGGTCCCACAATGAGCAGTTCTTC. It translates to CASSLGSRTRSHNEQFF.

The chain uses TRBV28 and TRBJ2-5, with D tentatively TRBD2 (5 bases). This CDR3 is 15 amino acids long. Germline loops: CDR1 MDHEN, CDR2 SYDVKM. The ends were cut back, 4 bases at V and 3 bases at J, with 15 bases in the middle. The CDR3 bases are TGTGCCAGCAGTTATAGTAGCGCATTCAAAGAGACCCAGTACTTC. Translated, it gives CASSYSSAFKETQYF. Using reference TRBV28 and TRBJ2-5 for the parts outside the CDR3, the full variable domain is DVKVTQSSRYLVKRTGEKVFLECVQDMDHENMFWYRQDPGLGLRLIYFSYDVKMKEKGDIPEGYSVSREKKERFSLILESASTNQTSMYLCASSYSSAFKETQYFGPGTRLLVL.

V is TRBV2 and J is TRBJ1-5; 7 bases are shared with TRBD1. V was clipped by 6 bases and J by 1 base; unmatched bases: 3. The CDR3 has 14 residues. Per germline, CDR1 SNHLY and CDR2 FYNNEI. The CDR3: CASRGGLSNQPQHF. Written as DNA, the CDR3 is TGTGCCAGCAGAGGGGGCCTGAGCAATCAGCCCCAGCATTTT.

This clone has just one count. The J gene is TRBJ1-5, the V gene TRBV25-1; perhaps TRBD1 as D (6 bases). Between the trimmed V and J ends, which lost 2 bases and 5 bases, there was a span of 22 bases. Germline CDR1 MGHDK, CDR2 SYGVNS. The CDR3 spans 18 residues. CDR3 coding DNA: TGTGCCAGCAGTGAACCGCCGGGGGGCGCGGATTTTGATCAGCCCCAGCATTTT. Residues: CASSEPPGGADFDQPQHF.

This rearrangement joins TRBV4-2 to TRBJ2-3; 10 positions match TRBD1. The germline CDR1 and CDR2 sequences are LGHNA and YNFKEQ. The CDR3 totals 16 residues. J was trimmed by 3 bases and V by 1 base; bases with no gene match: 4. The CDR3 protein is CASSQGGDRGTDTQYF. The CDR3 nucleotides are TGTGCCAGCAGCCAAGGGGGGGACAGGGGAACAGATACGCAGTATTTT.

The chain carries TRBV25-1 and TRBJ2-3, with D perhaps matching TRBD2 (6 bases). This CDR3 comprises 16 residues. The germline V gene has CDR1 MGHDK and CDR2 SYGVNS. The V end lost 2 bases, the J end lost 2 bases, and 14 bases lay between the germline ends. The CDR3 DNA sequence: TGTGCCAGCAGTGAAGGAGGGTGGGAGCACACAGATACGCAGTATTTT. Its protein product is CASSEGGWEHTDTQYF. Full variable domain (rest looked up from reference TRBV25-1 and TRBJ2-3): EADIYQTPRYLVIGTGKKITLECSQTMGHDKMYWYQQDPGMELHLIHYSYGVNSTEKGDLSSESTVSRIRTEHFPLTLESARPSHTSQYLCASSEGGWEHTDTQYFGPGTRLTVL.

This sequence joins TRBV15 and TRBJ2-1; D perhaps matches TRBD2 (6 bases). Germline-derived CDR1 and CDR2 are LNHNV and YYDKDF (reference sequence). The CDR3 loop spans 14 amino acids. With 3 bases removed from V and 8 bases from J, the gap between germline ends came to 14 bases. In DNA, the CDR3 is TGTGCCACCAGCAGCGGGAGAGAGGCGCATGAGCAGTTCTTC. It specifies CATSSGREAHEQFF. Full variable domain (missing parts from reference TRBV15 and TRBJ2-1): DAMVIQNPRYQVTQFGKPVTLSCSQTLNHNVMYWYQQKSSQAPKLLFHYYDKDFNNEADTPDNFQSRRPNTSFCFLDIRSPGLGDTAMYLCATSSGREAHEQFFGPGTRLTVL.

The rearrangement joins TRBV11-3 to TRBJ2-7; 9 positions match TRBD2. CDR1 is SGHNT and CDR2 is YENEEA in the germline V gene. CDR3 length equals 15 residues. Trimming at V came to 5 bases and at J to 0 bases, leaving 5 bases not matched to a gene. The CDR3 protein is CASSHGGRASYEQYF. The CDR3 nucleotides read TGTGCCAGCAGCCACGGCGGGAGGGCCTCCTACGAGCAGTACTTC.

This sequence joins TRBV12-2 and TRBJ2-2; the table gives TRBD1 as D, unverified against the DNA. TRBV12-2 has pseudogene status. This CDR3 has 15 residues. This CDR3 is CASRFPSRNTGELFF. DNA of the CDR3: TGTGCAAGTCGCTTCCCATCCAGGAACACCGGGGAGCTGTTTTTT.

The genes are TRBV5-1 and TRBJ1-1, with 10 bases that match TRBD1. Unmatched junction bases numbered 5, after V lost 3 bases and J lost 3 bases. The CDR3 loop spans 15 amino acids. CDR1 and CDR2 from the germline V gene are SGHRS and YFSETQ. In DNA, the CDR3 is TGCGCCAGCAGCTGGGACAGGGGCCTGGACACTGAAGCTTTCTTT. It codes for CASSWDRGLDTEAFF.

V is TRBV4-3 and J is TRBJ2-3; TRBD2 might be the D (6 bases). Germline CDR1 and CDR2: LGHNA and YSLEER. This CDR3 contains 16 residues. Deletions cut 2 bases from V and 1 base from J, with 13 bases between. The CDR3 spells CASSQLRLGGTDTQYF. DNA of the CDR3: TGCGCCAGCAGCCAACTCCGACTAGGGGGCACAGATACGCAGTATTTT.

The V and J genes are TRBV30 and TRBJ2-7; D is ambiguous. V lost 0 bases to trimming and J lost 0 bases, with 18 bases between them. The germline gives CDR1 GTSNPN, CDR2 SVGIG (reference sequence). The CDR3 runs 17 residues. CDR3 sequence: CAWSVQRARPFSYEQYF. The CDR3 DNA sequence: TGTGCCTGGAGTGTACAAAGAGCGAGGCCTTTCTCCTACGAGCAGTACTTC. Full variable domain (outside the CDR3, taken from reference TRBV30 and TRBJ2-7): SQTIHQWPATLVQPVGSPLSLECTVEGTSNPNLYWYRQAAGRGLQLLFYSVGIGQISSEVPQNLSASRPQDRQFILSSKKLLLSDSGFYLCAWSVQRARPFSYEQYFGPGTRLTVT.

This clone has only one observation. DNA of the CDR3: TGTGCCAGCAGCCAAGATTGGGCGGGAGGGCCCTACGAGCAGTACTTC. It is translated as CASSQDWAGGPYEQYF. V usage is TRBV4-2 and J usage is TRBJ2-7; 9 bases are shared with TRBD2. Per germline, CDR1 LGHNA and CDR2 YNFKEQ. The CDR3 loop spans 16 amino acids. Losses at the gene ends were 0 bases for V and 2 bases for J; bases not matched to a gene: 5.

The CDR3 bases are TGTGCCAGCTCACCGAAGGCCAGGGGGCAAAATGGCTACACCTTC. This gives the protein CASSPKARGQNGYTF. The V and J genes are TRBV18 and TRBJ1-2; TRBD1 aligns across 8 bases. The CDR3 is made up of 15 amino acids. The germline CDR1 and CDR2 sequences are KGHSH and LQKENI. J was trimmed by 6 bases and V by 3 bases; bases with no gene match: 9.

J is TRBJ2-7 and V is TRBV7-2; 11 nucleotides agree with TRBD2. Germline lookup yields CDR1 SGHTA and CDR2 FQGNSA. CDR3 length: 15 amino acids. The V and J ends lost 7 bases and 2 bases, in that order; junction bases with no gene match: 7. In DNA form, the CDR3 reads TGTGCCAGCATTCTAGCGGGAGGTGAAACCTACGAGCAGTACTTC. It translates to CASILAGGETYEQYF.

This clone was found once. The CDR3 region has the DNA TGTGCCATCAGTGCCTCTCCGCGTCAGCGGACCGGGGAGCTGTTTTTT. Amino acids: CAISASPRQRTGELFF. This chain links TRBV10-3 with TRBJ2-2, with D possibly matching TRBD2 (5 bases). Looked up from germline, CDR1 is ENHRY and CDR2 is SYGVKD. V was shortened by 4 bases and J by 5 bases, with 17 bases between the two germline ends. The CDR3 runs to 16 residues.

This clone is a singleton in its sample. CDR3 sequence: CASTRTGGKGGGEAFF. CDR3 DNA: TGTGCCAGCACCAGGACAGGGGGCAAGGGAGGAGGTGAAGCTTTCTTT. V gene TRBV14 combines with J gene TRBJ1-1, with 11 positions matching TRBD1. The junction had 14 bases not matched to a gene; V was cut back by 7 bases and J by 7 bases. Germline CDR1 reads SGHDN; CDR2 reads FVKESK. The CDR3 consists of 16 residues.

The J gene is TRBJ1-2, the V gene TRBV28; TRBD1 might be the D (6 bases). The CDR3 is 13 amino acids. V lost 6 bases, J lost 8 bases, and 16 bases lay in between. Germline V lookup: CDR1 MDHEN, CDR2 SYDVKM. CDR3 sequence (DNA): TGTGCCAGCAGCCCTAGGGGGACGGGAGGCTACACCTTC. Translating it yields CASSPRGTGGYTF.

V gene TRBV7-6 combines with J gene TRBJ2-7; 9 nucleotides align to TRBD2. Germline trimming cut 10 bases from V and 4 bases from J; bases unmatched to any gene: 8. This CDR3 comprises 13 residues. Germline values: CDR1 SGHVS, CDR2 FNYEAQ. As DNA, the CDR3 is TGTGCCACCCCCTGTAGCGGGAGATACGAGCAGTACTTC. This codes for CATPCSGRYEQYF.